This TCR beta chain was obtained from a study of CD8 T cells in ankylosing spondylitis. Broader study findings: As for the disease-linked clones, they showed a CD8+ phenotype and occurred at relatively low frequencies in peripheral blood. Characteristic, it appeared, of ankylosing spondylitis blood was a TCR beta motif of seven or eight highly homologous variants.

Using quantitative 5'-RACE with molecular barcodes, the authors made TCR beta libraries. TCRdb re-called the 5' RACE reads with MiXCR, one entry per CDR3 protein. The table shows 210,000 or so distinct CDR3 sequences, with roughly 24% occurring only once. CDR3 length equals 15 residues. V was cut by 0 bases and J by 1 base, with 9 bases left in between. Germline V CDR1 and CDR2: DFQATT, SNEGSKA (reference sequence). Note on this clonotype: As yet, its antigen is unknown.

The sequence came from a male donor with ankylosing spondylitis or in good health (not recorded which). The chain joins TRBV20-1 to TRBJ2-2; D remains unclear. The material sequenced was blood, either unsorted or a sorted T cell fraction (not recorded which). The CDR3 nucleotides read TGCAGTGCTAGAGATCGGGCGGTGAACACCGGGGAGCTGTTTTTT. Its translation is CSARDRAVNTGELFF.